Below are 16 T cell receptor beta chains sequenced from a single sample in a study of CD8 T cells in Susac syndrome. When the RNA was reverse transcribed, random hexamers were used with an input of roughly 0.45 to 1 ug. TCRdb independently ran MiXCR on the immunoSEQ multiplex PCR reads; one entry per CDR3 protein. The table has about 190,000 distinct CDR3 sequences, around 95% seen once. The material sequenced was CD4+ T cells from PBMCs. The receptors here all came from a human donor with Susac syndrome.

J is TRBJ2-1 and V is TRBV6-5; D might be TRBD1 (6 bases). The CDR3 sequence is 14 residues long. Germline V gene sequence: CDR1 MNHEY, CDR2 SVGAGI. V lost 5 bases and J lost 9, with 17 bases in between. In nucleotides, the CDR3 is TGTGCCAGCAGTCAACTCCGACAGGTCGGTGAGCAGTTCTTC. Its protein product is CASSQLRQVGEQFF.

This clonotype was counted only a few times. The chain couples TRBV3-1 to TRBJ1-1; weak D call: TRBD1 (5 bases). The CDR3 covers 13 residues. CDR1 and CDR2 from the germline V gene are LGHDT and YNNKEL (reference sequence). Between the trimmed V and J ends, which lost 0 bases and 7 bases, there was a span of 9 bases. CDR3 residues: CASSQDWGGEAFF. CDR3 sequence (DNA): TGTGCCAGCAGCCAAGATTGGGGGGGTGAAGCTTTCTTT.

The J gene is TRBJ2-3, the V gene TRBV4-2, with a tentative D call TRBD1 (6 bases). The germline V gene encodes CDR1 LGHNA and CDR2 YNFKEQ. Trimming took 1 base from V and 0 from J, leaving 20 bases between them. CDR3 length: 19 amino acids. CDR3 loop: CASSQGAGGIRASTDTQYF. The CDR3 region has the DNA TGTGCCAGCAGCCAAGGAGCTGGGGGCATCCGGGCTAGCACAGATACGCAGTATTTT.

The genes are TRBV7-3 and TRBJ2-7, with 10 bases identical to TRBD1. The CDR3 runs to 15 residues. J lost 1 base, V lost 4 bases, and 4 bases had no gene match. CDR1 is SGHTA, CDR2 FQGTGA, per germline. Here the CDR3 reads CASSYSGQGSYEQYF. The CDR3 region has the DNA TGTGCCAGCAGCTACTCGGGACAGGGGTCCTACGAGCAGTACTTC.

The chain has TRBV15 and TRBJ2-1; 9 nucleotides match TRBD2. This CDR3 has 17 residues. V was pared by 1 base and J by 7 bases, with 11 bases of the junction left unmatched. Germline V gives CDR1 LNHNV, CDR2 YYDKDF (reference sequence). The CDR3 region has the DNA TGTGCCACCAGCAGAGCGGGGGGCGGGGGGGCCCTAAATGAGCAGTTCTTC. Protein product: CATSRAGGGGALNEQFF. The variable domain in full, completed from reference TRBV15 and TRBJ2-1, reads DAMVIQNPRYQVTQFGKPVTLSCSQTLNHNVMYWYQQKSSQAPKLLFHYYDKDFNNEADTPDNFQSRRPNTSFCFLDIRSPGLGDTAMYLCATSRAGGGGALNEQFFGPGTRLTVL.

V is TRBV27 and J is TRBJ2-3; tentatively, D is TRBD1 or TRBD2 (6 bases each). The ends were cut back, 2 bases at V and 7 bases at J, with 16 bases in the middle. The CDR3 sequence is 15 residues long. CDR1 is MNHEY, CDR2 SMNVEV, per germline (reference sequence). In nucleotides, the CDR3 is TGTGCCAGCAGTTTACCGGGGGCCGGGTCTAATACGCAGTATTTT. Protein: CASSLPGAGSNTQYF.

This clonotype appeared a single time. The chain couples TRBV15 to TRBJ2-7; possible D gene TRBD1, 5 bases. The CDR3 has 14 residues. Germline V gene sequence: CDR1 LNHNV, CDR2 YYDKDF (reference sequence). Trimming removed 5 bases at V and 4 bases at J, with 15 bases between. CDR3 sequence: CATSARNQGYEQYF. CDR3 sequence (DNA): TGTGCCACCAGCGCCCGAAACCAGGGTTACGAGCAGTACTTC.

The chain is built from TRBV4-1 and TRBJ2-3; D remains unclear. The CDR3 has 14 amino acids. Trimming left V 3 bases short and J 6 bases short, with 13 bases between. From germline, CDR1 is MGHRA and CDR2 YSYEKL. The CDR3 reads CASSQAVTSDTQYF. CDR3 nucleotides: TGCGCCAGCAGCCAGGCCGTGACATCGGATACGCAGTATTTT.

The rearrangement joins TRBV20-1 to TRBJ1-4; D is perhaps TRBD1 (6 bases). Germline values: CDR1 DFQATT, CDR2 SNEGSKA (reference sequence). The CDR3 has 12 residues. CDR3 sequence reads: CTMTGPNEKLFF. The CDR3 coding sequence is TGCACTATGACAGGACCTAATGAAAAACTGTTTTTT.

The chain is built from TRBV6-2 or TRBV6-3 and TRBJ2-7, with D uncertain. Trimming shortened V by 5 bases and J by 3 bases, and 8 bases separated the two germline ends. In germline, CDR1 is MNHEY, CDR2 SVGEGT. The CDR3 contains 12 residues. The CDR3 loop is CASSEEYYEQYF. The CDR3 nucleotides read TGTGCCAGCAGTGAAGAGTACTACGAGCAGTACTTC.

The chain joins TRBV24-1 to TRBJ2-5; D not resolved. The CDR3 runs to 12 residues. The ends were cut back, 3 bases at V and 4 bases at J, with 5 bases in the middle. Germline CDR1 and CDR2: KGHDR and SFDVKD. The CDR3 is CATSDRGETQYF. The CDR3 nucleotides are TGTGCCACCAGTGATCGCGGAGAGACCCAGTACTTC.

The chain combines TRBV15 with TRBJ1-2, with D perhaps TRBD1 (5 bases). Between the trimmed V and J ends, which lost 0 bases and 0 bases, there was a span of 14 bases. Germline CDR1 reads LNHNV; CDR2 reads YYDKDF (reference sequence). This CDR3 is 17 amino acids long. CDR3 in amino acids: CATSRDAGRNTNYGYTF. The DNA for the CDR3 is TGTGCCACCAGCAGAGATGCGGGGCGAAACACTAACTATGGCTACACCTTC.

The chain employs TRBV20-1 and TRBJ2-2, with a tentative D call TRBD1 (7 bases). Germline V gene sequence: CDR1 DFQATT, CDR2 SNEGSKA (reference sequence). V lost 6 bases, J lost 2 bases, and 16 bases lay in between. The CDR3 extends over 15 amino acids. The CDR3 bases are TGCAGTGCGCCCGACAGGGAGGCTAACACCGGGGAGCTGTTTTTT. The encoded protein is CSAPDREANTGELFF.

This chain's CDR3 is CASSLFRGMNSNQPQHF. The CDR3, as DNA: TGTGCCAGCAGCTTGTTTCGGGGAATGAATAGCAATCAGCCCCAGCATTTT. J is TRBJ1-5 and V is TRBV5-6; D is unclear. V was pared by 1 base and J by 0 bases, with 14 bases between. This CDR3 is built from 17 residues. CDR1 is SGHDT and CDR2 is YYEEEE in the germline V gene. Complete variable domain (other parts from reference TRBV5-6 and TRBJ1-5): DAGVTQSPTHLIKTRGQQVTLRCSPKSGHDTVSWYQQALGQGPQFIFQYYEEEERQRGNFPDRFSGHQFPNYSSELNVNALLLGDSALYLCASSLFRGMNSNQPQHFGDGTRLSIL.

The J gene is TRBJ2-4, the V gene TRBV19, with D maybe TRBD1 (5 bases). Germline CDR1 reads LNHDA; CDR2 reads SQIVND (reference sequence). This CDR3 contains 16 residues. Trimming removed 4 bases from V and 0 bases from J, with 13 bases in between. The CDR3 sequence: CASSTGRTLAKNIQYF. The CDR3 DNA reads as TGTGCCAGTAGTACCGGACGGACACTAGCCAAAAACATTCAGTACTTC.

The rearrangement uses TRBV6-2 or TRBV6-3 and TRBJ1-5; the D gene is possibly TRBD1 (5 bases). V lost 2 bases and J 2 bases, leaving 10 bases between the germline ends. CDR1 MNHEY and CDR2 SVGEGT come from the germline V gene. The CDR3 is 15 residues long. CDR3 sequence (DNA): TGTGCCAGCAGTTACGGCAGGGTTGGCAATCAGCCCCAGCATTTT. Its translation: CASSYGRVGNQPQHF.